The rows below give T cell receptor beta chains drawn from one sample of a study of Graves' ophthalmopathy and Graves' hyperthyroidism. TCRdb re-called the multiplex PCR reads through MiXCR, storing one row per CDR3 protein. This sample has more than 1,000,000 distinct CDR3 sequences, with less than 45% found just once. The source material was peripheral blood or thyroid tissue (not recorded which). The receptors shown here come from an adult man with Graves' hyperthyroidism. CDR3s include the opening cysteine and the closing phenylalanine or tryptophan. The D gene is left open where the match is weak. Size is omitted from some rows. Given values are once, few, many or a class for expanded clones.

.	14	TRBJ1-2	TRBV20-1	.	TGCAGTGCTCAAAACCCAGGACAGAGCTATGGCTACACCTTC	CSAQNPGQSYGYTF
TRBD2	17	TRBJ2-7	TRBV4-2	few	TGTGCCAGCAGCCCGAGCCCGGCGGCGGGAGACTCCTACGAGCAGTACTTC	CASSPSPAAGDSYEQYF
TRBD2	16	TRBJ2-7	TRBV3-1	once	TGTGCCAGCAGCCGGAGGACTAGCGGGATGGGTTACGAGCAGTACTTC	CASSRRTSGMGYEQYF
TRBD1	14	TRBJ2-7	TRBV10-3	.	TGTGCCATCAGGAAGGGACAGTGGCGCTACGAGCAGTACTTC	CAIRKGQWRYEQYF
.	15	TRBJ1-2	TRBV6-1	many	TGTGCCAGCAGTGAAAATAAGGGGATCAACTATGGCTACACCTTC	CASSENKGINYGYTF
TRBD1	15	TRBJ1-3	TRBV9	.	TGTGCCAGCAGCGTGGGGACAGGGGGAGGAAACACCATATATTTT	CASSVGTGGGNTIYF
.	13	TRBJ1-1	TRBV28	.	TGTGCCAGCAGTTTCGAGGGCATCACTGAAGCTTTCTTT	CASSFEGITEAFF
.	17	TRBJ1-2	TRBV10-3	.	TGTGCCATCAGCCAACGGACGGACAGTCTTTTAAACTATGGCTACACCTTC	CAISQRTDSLLNYGYTF
.	14	TRBJ2-7	TRBV7-8	.	TGTGCCAGCAGCTTAGCACGGTTGGGCTACGAGCAGTACTTC	CASSLARLGYEQYF
.	16	TRBJ1-5	TRBV6-2/TRBV6-3	few	TGTGCCAGCAGTCGGGAAAGGGTGGGGGGCAGTCAGCCCCAGCATTTT	CASSRERVGGSQPQHF
.	14	TRBJ2-2	TRBV12-3/TRBV12-4	.	TGTGCCAGCAATTGGGACCAGAACACCGGGGAGCTGTTTTTT	CASNWDQNTGELFF
.	13	TRBJ1-1	TRBV10-3	many	TGTGCCACCGCTCCGGGTCCTGGGACTGAAGCTTTCTTT	CATAPGPGTEAFF
.	12	TRBJ1-1	TRBV5-8	few	TGTGCCAGCAGCTTGAGAGGGAGAAAGGCTTTCTTT	CASSLRGRKAFF
.	14	TRBJ1-6	TRBV14	many	TGTGCCAGCAGCCGGAGCTCCTATAATTCACCCCTCCACTTT	CASSRSSYNSPLHF
TRBD2	14	TRBJ2-7	TRBV20-1	.	TGCAGTGCTATTCCAGCGGGAGCGGGAAACGAGCAGTACTTC	CSAIPAGAGNEQYF
TRBD1	14	TRBJ2-5	TRBV14	.	TGTGCCAGCAGCGGGACAGCGTACCAAGAGACCCAGTACTTC	CASSGTAYQETQYF
TRBD2	14	TRBJ2-5	TRBV7-7	.	TGTGCCAGCAGCTCAACAGCGGGGGGAGAGACCCAGTACTTC	CASSSTAGGETQYF
.	18	TRBJ2-7	TRBV3-1	.	TGTGCCAGCAGCCGGACAACATACCCAGACACTTTCACCTACGAGCAGTACTTC	CASSRTTYPDTFTYEQYF
.	13	TRBJ1-2	TRBV15	many	TGTGCCACCAGCAGAGATCGGAACTATGGCTACACCTTC	CATSRDRNYGYTF
TRBD2	14	TRBJ2-5	TRBV20-1	.	TGCAGTGTCAGCTACGGGAGGAGCTGGGAGACCCAGTACTTC	CSVSYGRSWETQYF
.	14	TRBJ2-7	TRBV7-9	many	TGTGCCAGCAGCACGCACCTCGAATCATACGAGCAGTACTTC	CASSTHLESYEQYF
TRBD1	13	TRBJ1-6	TRBV28	few	TGTGCCAGCAATACGGGACAGGGGGTGTCCCTCCACTTT	CASNTGQGVSLHF
.	15	TRBJ2-6	TRBV25-1	many	TGTGCCAGCAGTGACGGGCAGCGAGGGGCCAACGTCCTGACTTTC	CASSDGQRGANVLTF
.	18	TRBJ1-2	TRBV9	.	TGTGCCAGCAGTCCCGACAGTCTCATGTGGACAGAAAACTATGGCTACACCTTC	CASSPDSLMWTENYGYTF
.	16	TRBJ1-5	TRBV10-3	many	TGTGCCATCAGTGATCACGGGGCAGGCCGTCGATCATCCCAGCATTTT	CAISDHGAGRRSSQHF
TRBD2	13	TRBJ2-7	TRBV29-1	.	TGCAGCGTTGTCGACGGGAGGGCCAACGAGCAGTACTTC	CSVVDGRANEQYF
TRBD1	12	TRBJ1-2	TRBV29-1	many	TGCAGCGTTGAAAACAGGGGTGGTGGCTACACCTTC	CSVENRGGGYTF
.	16	TRBJ1-6	TRBV15	many	TGTGCCACCAGCAGAGATCGGGCTCGGATAAATTCACCCCTCCACTTT	CATSRDRARINSPLHF
TRBD1	15	TRBJ1-6	TRBV20-1	many	TGCAGTGCTAGAGAACCGGGACAGCTTAATTCACCCCTCCACTTT	CSAREPGQLNSPLHF
TRBD1	15	TRBJ1-5	TRBV19	.	TGTGCCAGTAGTAAACAGGGGTATAGCAATCAGCCCCAGCATTTT	CASSKQGYSNQPQHF
.	14	TRBJ2-7	TRBV7-9	many	TGTGCCAGCAGCGCACCGGGTAGGTCCTACGAGCAGTACTTC	CASSAPGRSYEQYF